A selection of T cell receptor beta chains follows, all from one sample in a study of cytomegalovirus exposure and HLA in healthy donors. This table comes from immunoSEQ multiplex PCR, and its TCRdb copy is limited to in-frame clones, with some not included. The sample includes about 200,000 clones, 70% to 85% seen only once; the top ten take roughly 0.095%. Input material: PBMCs. The receptors derive from a boy between 2 and 10 years old in good health and CMV-seronegative. Each CDR3 is given with its conserved first and last residue. Fields, in order: J gene, V gene, CDR3 length, clone size, D gene, CDR3 DNA, CDR3 protein. The D gene is left open where the match is weak. Some rows have no size entry. The others give once, few or many, or a class for an expanded clone.

j_call: TRBJ2-5
v_call: TRBV5-1
cdr3_length: 16
clone_size: NA
d_call: TRBD2
cdr3_nt: TGCGCCAGCAGCCCCAGACTAGCGGGGGCCCAAGAGACCCAGTACTTC
cdr3_aa: CASSPRLAGAQETQYF

j_call: TRBJ2-1
v_call: TRBV7-9
cdr3_length: 19
clone_size: once
d_call: NA
cdr3_nt: TGTGCCAGCTTGCCTAAAATGGGGGCCCTCCTAAGTCCGTACAATGAGCAGTTCTTC
cdr3_aa: CASLPKMGALLSPYNEQFF

j_call: TRBJ1-5
v_call: TRBV6-6
cdr3_length: 14
clone_size: NA
d_call: TRBD1
cdr3_nt: TGTGCCAGCAGTTACGTGGGACAGCCAAAGCCCCAGCATTTT
cdr3_aa: CASSYVGQPKPQHF

j_call: TRBJ1-4
v_call: TRBV14
cdr3_length: 18
clone_size: NA
d_call: NA
cdr3_nt: TGTGCCAGCAGCCAAGATTACGGGTCTTCAGGGTACGGTGAAAAACTGTTTTTT
cdr3_aa: CASSQDYGSSGYGEKLFF

j_call: TRBJ2-7
v_call: TRBV30
cdr3_length: 13
clone_size: NA
d_call: NA
cdr3_nt: TGTGCCTGGAGTGTAGGCAGGGCTTACGAGCAGTACTTC
cdr3_aa: CAWSVGRAYEQYF

j_call: TRBJ1-2
v_call: TRBV19
cdr3_length: 15
clone_size: few
d_call: TRBD1
cdr3_nt: TGTGCCAGTAGTATTTTCCCGGACAGGCGCTATGGCTACACCTTC
cdr3_aa: CASSIFPDRRYGYTF

j_call: TRBJ1-2
v_call: TRBV4-1
cdr3_length: 14
clone_size: NA
d_call: NA
cdr3_nt: TGCGCCAGCAGCCAAGATAGCGGCCGCTATGGCTACACCTTC
cdr3_aa: CASSQDSGRYGYTF

j_call: TRBJ1-3
v_call: TRBV9
cdr3_length: 16
clone_size: NA
d_call: TRBD1
cdr3_nt: TGTGCCAGCAGCGGACGCAGACAGGGGCCGGGAAACACCATATATTTT
cdr3_aa: CASSGRRQGPGNTIYF

j_call: TRBJ1-2
v_call: TRBV28
cdr3_length: 11
clone_size: NA
d_call: NA
cdr3_nt: TGTGCCGACGGACTTAGTCGCGGCTACACCTTC
cdr3_aa: CADGLSRGYTF

j_call: TRBJ1-6
v_call: TRBV4-3
cdr3_length: 16
clone_size: NA
d_call: TRBD1
cdr3_nt: TGCGCCAGCAGCCAACGGGGACAGGCCTTTGAGTCACTCCTCCACTTT
cdr3_aa: CASSQRGQAFESLLHF

j_call: TRBJ1-1
v_call: TRBV9
cdr3_length: 15
clone_size: NA
d_call: TRBD1
cdr3_nt: TGTGCCAGCAGCTCAGGGGGCCACGGGAACACTGAAGCTTTCTTT
cdr3_aa: CASSSGGHGNTEAFF

j_call: TRBJ1-1
v_call: TRBV2
cdr3_length: 15
clone_size: NA
d_call: NA
cdr3_nt: TGTGCCAGCAGTGAGCACAGGGCCTTGAACACTGAAGCTTTCTTT
cdr3_aa: CASSEHRALNTEAFF

j_call: TRBJ1-2
v_call: TRBV6-1
cdr3_length: 15
clone_size: NA
d_call: NA
cdr3_nt: TGTGCCAGCAGTCTACGTAGGGAGACCCTATATGGCTACACCTTC
cdr3_aa: CASSLRRETLYGYTF